The clone carrying this T cell receptor (beta chain) was observed a handful of times. A TCRbeta library incorporating unique molecular identifiers was prepared. TCRdb fed the PCR reads into MiXCR, producing one record per CDR3 protein. The repertoire consists of over 200,000 distinct CDR3 sequences, with roughly a tenth occurring once and the leading ten covering over 5%. Germline CDR1 is SGHTA and CDR2 is FQGNSA. Deletions cut 3 bases from V and 4 bases from J, with 16 bases between. CDR3 size: 16 residues. These data belong to a study of T-cell reconstitution after alpha-beta-depleted transplantation in children.

This clonotype was obtained from a human donor who donated a stem cell graft to a child with acute lymphoblastic leukemia. The genes are TRBV7-2 and TRBJ1-3; no reliable D call. This material consisted of PBMCs from the stem cell graft donor, taken from the stem cell graft. The CDR3 coding sequence is TGTGCCAGCAGCTTGAATCTTGACCCTGCCGGAAACACCATATATTTT. This translates into CASSLNLDPAGNTIYF.